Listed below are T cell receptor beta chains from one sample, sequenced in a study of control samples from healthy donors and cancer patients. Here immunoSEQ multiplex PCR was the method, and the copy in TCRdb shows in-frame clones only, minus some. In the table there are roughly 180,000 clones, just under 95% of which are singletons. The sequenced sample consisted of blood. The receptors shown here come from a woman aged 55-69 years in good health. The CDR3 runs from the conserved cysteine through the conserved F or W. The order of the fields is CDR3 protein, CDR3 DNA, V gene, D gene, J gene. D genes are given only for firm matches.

cdr3_aa: CASSQVPSVVWGRYEQYF; cdr3_nt: TGTGCCAGCAGCCAAGTTCCCAGCGTGGTGTGGGGTAGGTACGAGCAGTACTTC; v_call: TRBV3-1/TRBV3-2; d_call: .; j_call: TRBJ2-7
cdr3_aa: CAWSTGTGLGYTF; cdr3_nt: TGTGCCTGGAGTACCGGGACAGGGCTTGGCTACACCTTC; v_call: TRBV30; d_call: TRBD1; j_call: TRBJ1-2
cdr3_aa: CASSPGIDRLEAFF; cdr3_nt: TGTGCCAGCTCCCCAGGTATCGACAGACTCGAGGCTTTCTTT; v_call: TRBV18; d_call: .; j_call: TRBJ1-1
cdr3_aa: CASSYQGGGNTIYF; cdr3_nt: TGTGCCAGCAGCTACCAGGGGGGTGGAAACACCATATATTTT; v_call: TRBV7-2; d_call: TRBD1; j_call: TRBJ1-3